This T cell receptor beta chain was sequenced in a study of cytotoxic CD8 clonotypes in ibrutinib-treated CLL. Study as a whole: Averaging across samples gave roughly 280,000 productive templates and about 94,000 productive rearrangements.

CDR1 is KGHSH, CDR2 LQKENI, per germline. Trimming at V came to 0 bases and at J to 6 bases, leaving 3 bases not matched to a gene. The CDR3 runs to 14 residues. On this clone itself: Its target is unknown.

TCR beta library input comprised about 2 micrograms of genomic DNA from cryopreserved PBMCs. TCRdb keeps only in-frame clones here, not all; method: immunoSEQ multiplex PCR. The sample shows tens of thousands of clones, about two thirds of them seen only once. Points from the study as a whole: Rare overall, public clonotypes shrank or held steady under therapy. Measured clonality at baseline was greater than in age-matched healthy donors and tracked with circulating CD8+ T-cell counts.

This receptor was identified in a human donor with chronic lymphocytic leukemia. The chain joins TRBV18 to TRBJ1-2; 8 bases agree with TRBD1. The sequencing used PBMCs, collected at disease progression, from a patient treated with ibrutinib. The CDR3 region has the DNA TGTGCCAGCTCACCACCACAGGGGGGGAATGGCTACACCTTC. Translation gives CASSPPQGGNGYTF.